The entry below describes one T cell receptor (beta chain). The target antigen is unknown. The sample belongs to a study of CD8 T cells in ankylosing spondylitis. Whole-study results and caveats: Existing reports had already noted some motif variants in reactive arthritis synovial fluid and blood. Apparently characteristic of ankylosing spondylitis blood was a TCR beta motif (roughly eight highly homologous variants).

Per germline, CDR1 SGHAT and CDR2 FQNNGV. V shed 1 base and J 4 bases; nucleotides not matched to a gene: 7. The CDR3 consists of 16 residues. A single record per CDR3 protein comes from TCRdb applying MiXCR to the 5' RACE reads. The sample has roughly 200,000 distinct CDR3 sequences, 9.5% to 15% seen once. The chain uses TRBV11-2 and TRBJ2-5; 9 bases are shared with TRBD1. The sequence was obtained from a male donor with ankylosing spondylitis or in good health (not recorded which). Sequenced input: blood, either unsorted or a sorted T cell fraction (not recorded which). CDR3 region: CASSLVTGTGPETQYF. The CDR3 coding sequence is TGTGCCAGCAGCTTAGTCACCGGGACAGGGCCAGAGACCCAGTACTTC.